A single sample is the source of the 24 T cell receptor beta chains below, sequenced in a study of shared clonotypes between healthy human individuals. The repertoire was sequenced with immunoSEQ multiplex PCR; TCRdb's copy has only in-frame clones and lacks some. Of about 1.1 million clones listed, around 78% are singletons. Sample: memory CD4+ T cells from PBMCs. The subset denotes: CD45RA-negative fraction. The receptors come from a young man in good health. Some clones in this sample may be carry-over from other donors' samples.

V is TRBV5-1 and J is TRBJ2-5; unclear D gene. This CDR3 comprises 11 residues. Germline CDR1 and CDR2: SGHRS and YFSETQ. V was trimmed by 4 bases and J by 3 bases, leaving 4 bases between them. CDR3 in amino acids: CASSAKETQYF. In DNA form, the CDR3 reads TGCGCCAGCAGCGCAAAAGAGACCCAGTACTTC.

The V gene is TRBV4-1, the J gene TRBJ1-2, with unresolved D. The CDR3 is made up of 16 amino acids. Between the trimmed V and J ends, which lost 2 bases and 4 bases, there was a span of 17 bases. The germline CDR1 and CDR2 sequences are MGHRA and YSYEKL. For the CDR3, the DNA is TGCGCCAGCAGCCAAACCGGATCGGAGAAAGCCTATGGCTACACCTTC. Encoded protein: CASSQTGSEKAYGYTF.

V and J are TRBV18 and TRBJ2-7, with TRBD1 matching 8 bases. The CDR3 runs 15 residues. CDR1 and CDR2 from the germline V gene are KGHSH and LQKENI. V trimming: 4 bases; J trimming: 2 bases; junction bases outside the gene matches: 7. Here the CDR3 reads CASSLGGQATYEQYF. The CDR3 DNA is TGTGCCAGCTCACTTGGGGGACAGGCAACCTACGAGCAGTACTTC. Full variable domain (outside the CDR3, taken from reference TRBV18 and TRBJ2-7): NAGVMQNPRHLVRRRGQEARLRCSPMKGHSHVYWYRQLPEEGLKFMVYLQKENIIDESGMPKERFSAEFPKEGPSILRIQQVVRGDSAAYFCASSLGGQATYEQYFGPGTRLTVT.

This rearrangement joins TRBV9 to TRBJ1-4; tentatively, D is TRBD1 (5 bases). From germline, CDR1 is SGDLS and CDR2 YYNGEE. V lost 0 bases and J lost 6, with 12 bases in between. This CDR3 has 15 amino acids. The CDR3 nucleotides read TGTGCCAGCAGCGTAGAGGGACGGAAGGATGAAAAACTGTTTTTT. Amino acids: CASSVEGRKDEKLFF.

The J gene is TRBJ2-7, the V gene TRBV6-6; no reliable D call. From germline, CDR1 is MNHNY and CDR2 SVGAGI (reference sequence). The CDR3 contains 11 residues. The V and J ends lost 0 bases and 10 bases respectively, with 7 bases between them. The CDR3 region has the DNA TGTGCCAGCAGTTACTCCAGCTCCCAGTACTTC. It specifies CASSYSSSQYF.

This clone showed up just once. V gene TRBV29-1 combines with J gene TRBJ1-2, with 8 bases matching TRBD1. V dropped 6 bases and J dropped 4; count of bases not matched to a gene: 7. Germline CDR1 reads SQVTM; CDR2 reads ANQGSEA. CDR3 length: 13 amino acids. Here the CDR3 DNA reads TGCAGCGTACACAGGGGGGCGAGCTATGGCTACACCTTC. Its translation: CSVHRGASYGYTF.

The chain uses TRBV11-1 and TRBJ1-2; possibly TRBD1 for D (6 bases). This CDR3 has 14 amino acids. Germline V gene sequence: CDR1 SGHAT, CDR2 FQDESV (reference sequence). Trimming removed 5 bases from V and 6 bases from J, with 16 bases in between. CDR3 region: CASSLPDRMDGYTF. The CDR3 bases are TGTGCCAGCAGCCTACCCGACAGGATGGATGGCTACACCTTC.

This sequence joins TRBV5-4 and TRBJ2-5, with D perhaps matching TRBD2 (6 bases). There are 13 residues in the CDR3. CDR1 and CDR2 from the germline V gene are SGHNT and YYREEE (reference sequence). V lost 4 bases to trimming and J lost 3 bases, with 10 bases between them. The CDR3 DNA is TGTGCCAGCAGCCCGGGACTCGAAGAGACCCAGTACTTC. Amino acids: CASSPGLEETQYF.

This clone has only a few counts. The V call is TRBV14, the J call TRBJ2-1, with D possibly matching TRBD1 (6 bases). The germline CDR1 and CDR2 sequences are SGHDN and FVKESK. CDR3 size: 15 residues. V was pared by 1 base and J by 4 bases, with 11 bases between. The CDR3 DNA reads as TGTGCCAGCAGCCAAGGGGGTCAGGGGTACAATGAGCAGTTCTTC. It encodes CASSQGGQGYNEQFF.

J is TRBJ2-1 and V is TRBV7-3; 8 nucleotides match TRBD2. The V gene end was trimmed by 4 bases and the J gene end by 6 bases; junction bases not matched to a gene: 11. Germline CDR1 and CDR2: SGHTA and FQGTGA. The CDR3 loop spans 16 amino acids. The chain's CDR3 is CASSSPRAGAVNEQFF. The CDR3 coding sequence is TGTGCCAGCAGCTCACCCCGAGCGGGAGCCGTCAATGAGCAGTTCTTC.

V and J are TRBV28 and TRBJ2-5, with D unresolved. V was clipped by 4 bases and J by 0 bases, with 12 bases between them. The germline V gene has CDR1 MDHEN and CDR2 SYDVKM. The CDR3 runs to 15 residues. The CDR3 spells CASSSKQWYQETQYF. In DNA form, the CDR3 reads TGTGCCAGCAGTTCCAAACAGTGGTACCAAGAGACCCAGTACTTC.

This sequence joins TRBV28 and TRBJ1-3; 7 nucleotides match TRBD1. The V gene end was trimmed by 5 bases and the J gene end by 4 bases; junction bases not matched to a gene: 8. The CDR3 totals 15 residues. Germline CDR1 MDHEN, CDR2 SYDVKM. CDR3 residues: CASSPPGGMGNTIYF. The DNA for the CDR3 is TGTGCCAGCAGTCCCCCAGGGGGGATGGGAAACACCATATATTTT.

The rearrangement uses TRBV10-2 and TRBJ2-2; D call uncertain. V lost 5 bases, J lost 7 bases, and 11 bases lay in between. The length of the CDR3 is 13 residues. From germline, CDR1 is WSHSY and CDR2 SAAADI. CDR3 protein: CASSKGQIGELFF. The CDR3 coding sequence is TGCGCCAGCAGTAAGGGTCAGATCGGGGAGCTGTTTTTT.

The chain employs TRBV28 and TRBJ1-4, with D possibly being TRBD1 (5 bases). Trimming took off 5 bases at V and 4 bases at J, with 14 bases between the two ends. The length of the CDR3 is 15 residues. CDR1 is MDHEN, CDR2 SYDVKM, per germline. CDR3 nucleotides: TGTGCCAGCAGTAGGTCGCGGGGCTTTAATGAAAAACTGTTTTTT. It specifies CASSRSRGFNEKLFF.

With regard to this clone: The same CDR3 can be traced to other DNA sequences in this sample. J is TRBJ2-2 and V is TRBV18; D gene uncertain. Germline V gives CDR1 KGHSH, CDR2 LQKENI. With 2 bases removed from V and 1 base from J, the gap between germline ends came to 8 bases. CDR3 length equals 15 residues. The CDR3 here is CASSPGQENTGELFF. The CDR3 DNA follows: TGTGCCAGCTCACCAGGCCAGGAGAACACCGGGGAGCTGTTTTTT.

The chain couples TRBV10-1 to TRBJ1-2, with TRBD1 identical over 9 bases. Trimming removed 8 bases from V and 2 bases from J; junction bases left unmatched: 3. Germline V CDR1 and CDR2: WNHNN, SYGVQD (reference sequence). This CDR3 is built from 13 residues. CDR3 sequence (DNA): TGCGCCAGCGGACAGGGGTCGAACTATGGCTACACCTTC. Translated, it gives CASGQGSNYGYTF.

The chain joins TRBV6-1 to TRBJ1-2; TRBD1 aligns across 8 bases. In germline, CDR1 is MNHNS, CDR2 SASEGT. Unmatched junction bases numbered 7, after V lost 4 bases and J lost 6 bases. The CDR3 runs to 14 residues. The CDR3 region has the DNA TGTGCCAGCAGTGGGCAGGGGGCGACAGATGGCTACACCTTC. The encoded protein is CASSGQGATDGYTF.

The chain has TRBV9 and TRBJ2-1, with 9 bases identical to TRBD1. Losses at the gene ends were 5 bases for V and 3 bases for J; bases not matched to a gene: 6. The germline V gene has CDR1 SGDLS and CDR2 YYNGEE. This CDR3 has 15 residues. The CDR3: CASSPGQGRYNEQFF. The CDR3 nucleotides are TGTGCCAGCAGTCCGGGACAGGGACGCTACAATGAGCAGTTCTTC.

This chain joins TRBV5-4 and TRBJ1-4; D not resolved. Germline CDR1 reads SGHNT; CDR2 reads YYREEE (reference sequence). Trimming shortened V by 1 base and J by 8 bases, and 6 bases separated the two germline ends. The CDR3 runs to 12 residues. The CDR3 reads CASSLQGEKLFF. In DNA form, the CDR3 reads TGTGCCAGCAGCTTGCAAGGAGAAAAACTGTTTTTT.

CDR3 region: CASSRLQPIQSRANVLTF. DNA for the CDR3: TGTGCCAGCAGTAGGTTACAACCGATACAAAGTCGGGCCAACGTCCTGACTTTC. The genes are TRBV2 and TRBJ2-6; no firm D call. Germline V CDR1 and CDR2: SNHLY, FYNNEI. The V gene lost 5 bases and the J gene lost 5 bases, with 22 bases spanning the gap. This CDR3 region has 18 residues.

The V gene is TRBV29-1, the J gene TRBJ2-1, with a tentative D call TRBD1 (6 bases). V lost 7 bases, J lost 5 bases, and 9 bases lay in between. The CDR3 runs to 11 residues. Germline V gene data show CDR1 as SQVTM and CDR2 as ANQGSEA. DNA of the CDR3: TGCAGCGCGGGACACAACAATGAGCAGTTCTTC. Encoded protein: CSAGHNNEQFF.

This clone was observed a single time. The chain has TRBV18 and TRBJ2-1; 10 bases match TRBD1. Germline CDR1 KGHSH, CDR2 LQKENI. V was clipped by 4 bases and J by 9 bases; unmatched bases: 15. The CDR3 runs 17 residues. The CDR3 protein is CASSQSSGTGAVGEQFF. Here the CDR3 DNA reads TGTGCCAGCTCACAGTCTTCCGGGACAGGGGCTGTTGGTGAGCAGTTCTTC.

Worth noting for this clone: The junction departs from germline at one end; a sequencing error may be responsible. This chain connects TRBV7-8 to TRBJ2-2, with unresolved D. The CDR3 is 12 residues long. The V gene's germline CDR1 is SGHVS and CDR2 FQNEAQ. This CDR3 is CASSRNPGELFF. The CDR3 region has the DNA TGTGCCAGCAGCAGGAACCCCGGGGAGCTGTTTTTT. The variable domain in full, completed from reference TRBV7-8 and TRBJ2-2, reads GAGVSQSPRYKVAKRGQDVALRCDPISGHVSLFWYQQALGQGPEFLTYFQNEAQLDKSGLPSDRFFAERPEGSVSTLKIQRTQQEDSAVYLCASSRNPGELFFGEGSRLTVL.

As regards this clone: At one end, the junction sequence differs from germline, possibly due to a read error. The chain links TRBV7-2 to TRBJ2-7; D gene uncertain. The CDR3 loop spans 13 amino acids. Per germline, CDR1 SGHTA and CDR2 FQGNSA. The CDR3 sequence: CASSLLTTYGQYF. The CDR3 bases are TGTGCCAGCAGCTTACTTACTACCTACGGGCAGTACTTC. The entire variable domain, with the rest obtained from reference TRBV7-2 and TRBJ2-7, is as follows: GAGVSQSPSNKVTEKGKDVELRCDPISGHTALYWYRQSLGQGLEFLIYFQGNSAPDKSGLPSDRFSAERTGGSVSTLTIQRTQQEDSAVYLCASSLLTTYGQYFGPGTRLTVT.